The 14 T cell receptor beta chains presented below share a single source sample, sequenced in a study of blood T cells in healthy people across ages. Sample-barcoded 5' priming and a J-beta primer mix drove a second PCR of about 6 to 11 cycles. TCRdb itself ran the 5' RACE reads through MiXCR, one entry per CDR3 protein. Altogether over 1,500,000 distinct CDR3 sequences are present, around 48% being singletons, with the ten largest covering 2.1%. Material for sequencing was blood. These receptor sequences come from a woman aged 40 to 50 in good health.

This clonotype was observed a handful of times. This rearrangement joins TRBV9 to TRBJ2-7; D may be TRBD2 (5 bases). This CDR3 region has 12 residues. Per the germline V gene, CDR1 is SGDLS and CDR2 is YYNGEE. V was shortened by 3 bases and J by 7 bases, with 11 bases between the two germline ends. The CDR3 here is CASSGTSLEQYF. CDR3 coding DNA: TGTGCCAGCAGCGGTACTAGTTTGGAGCAGTACTTC.

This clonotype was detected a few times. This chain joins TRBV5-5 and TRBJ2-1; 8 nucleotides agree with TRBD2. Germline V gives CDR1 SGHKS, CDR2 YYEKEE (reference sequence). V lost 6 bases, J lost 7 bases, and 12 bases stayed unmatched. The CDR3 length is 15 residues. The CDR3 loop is CASIGQTGGPNEQFF. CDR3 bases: TGTGCCAGCATCGGCCAAACGGGGGGGCCGAATGAGCAGTTCTTC.

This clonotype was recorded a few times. The CDR3 region is CASEARGDSYNEQFF. The CDR3 DNA sequence: TGTGCCAGCGAAGCTCGGGGGGACTCCTACAATGAGCAGTTCTTC. This rearrangement joins TRBV11-2 to TRBJ2-1, with 7 bases lining up with TRBD2. The J segment lost 0 bases and the V segment lost 8 bases, leaving 7 bases of the junction unmatched. Per germline, CDR1 SGHAT and CDR2 FQNNGV. This CDR3 has 15 residues.

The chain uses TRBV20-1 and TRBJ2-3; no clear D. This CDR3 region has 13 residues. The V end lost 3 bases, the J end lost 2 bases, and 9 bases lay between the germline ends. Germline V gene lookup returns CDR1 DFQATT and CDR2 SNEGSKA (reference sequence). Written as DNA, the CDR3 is TGCAGTGCTAGGATGCCGACCACAGATACGCAGTATTTT. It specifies CSARMPTTDTQYF.

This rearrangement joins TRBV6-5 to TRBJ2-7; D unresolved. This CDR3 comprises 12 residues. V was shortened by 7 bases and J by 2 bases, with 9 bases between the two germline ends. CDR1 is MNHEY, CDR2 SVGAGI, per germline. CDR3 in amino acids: CASTTGPYEQYF. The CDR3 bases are TGTGCCAGCACCACCGGACCCTACGAGCAGTACTTC.

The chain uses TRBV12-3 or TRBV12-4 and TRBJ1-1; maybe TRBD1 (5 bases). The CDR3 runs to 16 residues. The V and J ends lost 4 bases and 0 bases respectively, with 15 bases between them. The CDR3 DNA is TGTGCCAGCAGTTGGGGGGTCCTCGCCATGAACACTGAAGCTTTCTTT. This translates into CASSWGVLAMNTEAFF.

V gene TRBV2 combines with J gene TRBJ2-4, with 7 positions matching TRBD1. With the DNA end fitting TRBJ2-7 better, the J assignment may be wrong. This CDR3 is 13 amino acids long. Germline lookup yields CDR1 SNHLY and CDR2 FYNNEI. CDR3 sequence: CASRTGEDDEQYF. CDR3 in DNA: TGTGCCAGCAGAACAGGGGAAGATGACGAGCAGTACTTC.

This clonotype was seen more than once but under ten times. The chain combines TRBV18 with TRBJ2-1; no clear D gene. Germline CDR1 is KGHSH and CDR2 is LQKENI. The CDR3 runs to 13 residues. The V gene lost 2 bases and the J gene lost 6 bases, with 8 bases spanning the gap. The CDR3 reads CASSPYSGNEQFF. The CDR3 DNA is TGTGCCAGCTCACCATATTCAGGCAATGAGCAGTTCTTC. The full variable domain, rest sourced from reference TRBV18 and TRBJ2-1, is NAGVMQNPRHLVRRRGQEARLRCSPMKGHSHVYWYRQLPEEGLKFMVYLQKENIIDESGMPKERFSAEFPKEGPSILRIQQVVRGDSAAYFCASSPYSGNEQFFGPGTRLTVL.

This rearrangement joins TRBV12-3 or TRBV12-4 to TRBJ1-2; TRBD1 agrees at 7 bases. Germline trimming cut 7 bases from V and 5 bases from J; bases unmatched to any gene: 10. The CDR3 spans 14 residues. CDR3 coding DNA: TGTGCCAGCACCCCGGGACAGCAATCTTATGGCTACACCTTC. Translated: CASTPGQQSYGYTF.

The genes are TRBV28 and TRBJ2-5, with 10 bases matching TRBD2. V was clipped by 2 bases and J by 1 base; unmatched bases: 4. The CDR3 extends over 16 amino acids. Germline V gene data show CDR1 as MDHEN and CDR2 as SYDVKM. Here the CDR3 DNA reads TGTGCCAGCAGTTTACAGGTAGCGGGGGGCCAAGAGACCCAGTACTTC. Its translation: CASSLQVAGGQETQYF. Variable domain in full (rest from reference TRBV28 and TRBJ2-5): DVKVTQSSRYLVKRTGEKVFLECVQDMDHENMFWYRQDPGLGLRLIYFSYDVKMKEKGDIPEGYSVSREKKERFSLILESASTNQTSMYLCASSLQVAGGQETQYFGPGTRLLVL.

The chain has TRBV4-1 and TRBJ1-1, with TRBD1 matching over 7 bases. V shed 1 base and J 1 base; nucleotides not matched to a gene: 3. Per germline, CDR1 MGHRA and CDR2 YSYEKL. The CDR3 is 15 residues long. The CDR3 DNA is TGCGCCAGCAGCCAAGGTCAGGGGGAGAACACTGAAGCTTTCTTT. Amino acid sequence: CASSQGQGENTEAFF.

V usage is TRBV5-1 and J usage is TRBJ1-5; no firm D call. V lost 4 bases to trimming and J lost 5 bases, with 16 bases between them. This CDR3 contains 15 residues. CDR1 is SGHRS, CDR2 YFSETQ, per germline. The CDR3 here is CASSPDGISHQPQHF. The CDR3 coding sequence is TGCGCCAGCAGCCCGGACGGGATATCACATCAGCCCCAGCATTTT. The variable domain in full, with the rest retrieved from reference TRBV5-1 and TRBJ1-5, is KAGVTQTPRYLIKTRGQQVTLSCSPISGHRSVSWYQQTPGQGLQFLFEYFSETQRNKGNFPGRFSGRQFSNSRSEMNVSTLELGDSALYLCASSPDGISHQPQHFGDGTRLSIL.

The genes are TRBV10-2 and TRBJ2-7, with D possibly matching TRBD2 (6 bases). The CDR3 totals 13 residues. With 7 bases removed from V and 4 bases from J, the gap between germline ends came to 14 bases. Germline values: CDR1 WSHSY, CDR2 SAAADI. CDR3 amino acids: CASTRAGVYEQYF. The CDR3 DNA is TGCGCCAGCACCCGAGCGGGTGTGTACGAGCAGTACTTC.

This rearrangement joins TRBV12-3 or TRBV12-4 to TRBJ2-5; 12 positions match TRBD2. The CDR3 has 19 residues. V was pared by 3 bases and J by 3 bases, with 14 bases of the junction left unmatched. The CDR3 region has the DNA TGTGCCAGCAGTTTCCTCCGAACACCTAGCGGGGGGGCGGAAGAGACCCAGTACTTC. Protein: CASSFLRTPSGGAEETQYF.